Below are 25 T cell receptor beta chains sequenced from a single sample in a study of monozygotic twins with inflammatory bowel disease. TCRdb reprocessed the 5' RACE reads and stores each CDR3 protein as one record, lacking DNA. Across some 130,000 distinct CDR3 sequences, the top ten clones capture more than 0.95% of the sample. Sequences were obtained from blood. The receptors were sampled from a human donor with ulcerative colitis or Crohn's disease, or a healthy co-twin of an affected twin (not recorded which).

V gene TRBV7-3 combines with J gene TRBJ2-1; absent DNA, TCRdb's TRBD1 call cannot be checked. CDR1 SGHTA and CDR2 FQGTGA come from the germline V gene. The CDR3 is 16 amino acids. CDR3: CASSPPGTVSYNEQFF.

This chain joins TRBV28 and TRBJ2-7; TCRdb returns TRBD1, unconfirmable since there is no DNA. This CDR3 spans 14 amino acids. CDR1 is MDHEN, CDR2 SYDVKM, per germline. The CDR3 spells CASSVGTVSYEQYF.

The rearrangement uses TRBV10-3 and TRBJ2-6; no DNA is available, so the TRBD1 call from TCRdb remains unchecked. Germline V CDR1 and CDR2: ENHRY, SYGVKD. CDR3 length: 17 residues. The CDR3 spells CAITPQAGGLGANVLTF.

This sequence joins TRBV30 and TRBJ2-5; TCRdb's D gene call, TRBD1, goes unchecked for lack of DNA. CDR1 GTSNPN and CDR2 SVGIG come from the germline V gene (reference sequence). The CDR3 runs to 13 residues. CDR3: CAWTRGPAETQYF.

This sequence joins TRBV20-1 and TRBJ2-3. Per germline, CDR1 DFQATT and CDR2 SNEGSKA (reference sequence). The length of the CDR3 is 12 residues. The CDR3 spells CSASGFEDTQYF.

The J gene is TRBJ1-1, the V gene TRBV5-1; TCRdb returns TRBD1, unconfirmable since there is no DNA. From germline, CDR1 is SGHRS and CDR2 YFSETQ. The CDR3 is made up of 16 amino acids. The CDR3 region is CASSLPSQGAGTEAFF.

The chain has TRBV2 and TRBJ2-3. There are 13 residues in the CDR3. Germline CDR1 is SNHLY and CDR2 is FYNNEI. This CDR3 is CASSALRTDTQYF.

The CDR3 sequence is CSVVILGANQPQHF. The chain joins TRBV29-1 to TRBJ1-5; TCRdb's D gene call, TRBD1, goes unchecked for lack of DNA. CDR3 length: 14 amino acids. Germline V gene data show CDR1 as SQVTM and CDR2 as ANQGSEA.

The V call is TRBV15, the J call TRBJ2-7; with no DNA, the TCRdb D assignment of TRBD2 cannot be verified. The CDR3 contains 15 residues. From germline, CDR1 is LNHNV and CDR2 YYDKDF (reference sequence). This chain's CDR3 is CATSRGRTSSHEQYF.

The chain uses TRBV6-5 and TRBJ2-7; the TCRdb call, TRBD2, lacks DNA for checking. Germline V gene sequence: CDR1 MNHEY, CDR2 SVGAGI. The CDR3 has 17 amino acids. The CDR3 spells CASSYSMGLAGSYEQYF.

The rearrangement links TRBV6-1 to TRBJ2-3; TCRdb picks TRBD1, but there is no DNA to check that call. CDR1 is MNHNS and CDR2 is SASEGT in the germline V gene. The CDR3 consists of 15 residues. CDR3 loop: CASTIRAGRTDTQYF.

V and J are TRBV7-9 and TRBJ2-2. Germline V gene data show CDR1 as SEHNR and CDR2 as FQNEAQ (reference sequence). The CDR3 runs 12 residues. The CDR3 reads CASKPLSGELFF.

The rearrangement uses TRBV7-2 and TRBJ2-7; TCRdb's D gene call, TRBD1, goes unchecked for lack of DNA. CDR3 length equals 11 residues. CDR1 and CDR2 (germline): SGHTA, FQGNSA. This CDR3 reads CASSLGAEQYF.

The CDR3 protein is CASSSSQWPSEKLFF. V gene TRBV5-1 combines with J gene TRBJ1-4. From germline, CDR1 is SGHRS and CDR2 YFSETQ. CDR3 size: 15 residues.

The chain uses TRBV12-3 or TRBV12-4 and TRBJ2-3. This CDR3 comprises 11 residues. Here the CDR3 reads CASTITDTQYF.

V gene TRBV6-1 combines with J gene TRBJ2-3. The CDR3 has 14 residues. Germline V lookup: CDR1 MNHNS, CDR2 SASEGT. CDR3 protein: CASSTRASTDTQYF.

The CDR3: CSATQGDEKLFF. The chain links TRBV20-1 to TRBJ1-4; lacking DNA, the TRBD1 call made by TCRdb goes unchecked. CDR1 and CDR2 (germline): DFQATT, SNEGSKA (reference sequence). The CDR3 has 12 amino acids.

This chain connects TRBV7-9 to TRBJ2-4; TCRdb picks TRBD1, but there is no DNA to check that call. The germline gives CDR1 SEHNR, CDR2 FQNEAQ (reference sequence). This CDR3 contains 17 residues. The CDR3 reads CASSVNEGTLGGDIQYF.

This chain links TRBV20-1 with TRBJ1-4; TCRdb indicates TRBD1, and absent DNA this call remains unverified. CDR3 length equals 13 residues. Germline-derived CDR1 and CDR2 are DFQATT and SNEGSKA (reference sequence). The CDR3 region is CSALRGSNEKLFF.

The chain couples TRBV3-1 to TRBJ2-7. The CDR3 contains 12 residues. Germline values: CDR1 LGHDT, CDR2 YNNKEL (reference sequence). The CDR3: CASTRVDGEQYF.

The V gene is TRBV9, the J gene TRBJ2-7; TCRdb's D gene call, TRBD2, goes unchecked for lack of DNA. Germline CDR1 reads SGDLS; CDR2 reads YYNGEE. CDR3 length: 15 amino acids. The chain's CDR3 is CASSVQTGGIHEQYF.

The CDR3: CASRTYTDTQYF. The genes are TRBV27 and TRBJ2-3. CDR1 and CDR2 (germline): MNHEY, SMNVEV (reference sequence). The CDR3 loop spans 12 amino acids.

This rearrangement joins TRBV11-2 to TRBJ2-2; the D call from TCRdb, TRBD2, cannot be confirmed without DNA. The germline V gene has CDR1 SGHAT and CDR2 FQNNGV. The CDR3 length is 19 residues. CDR3 in amino acids: CASSLQPLSGTKNTGELFF.

V is TRBV20-1 and J is TRBJ1-5; lacking DNA, the TRBD1 call made by TCRdb goes unchecked. The CDR3 length is 15 residues. Per the germline V gene, CDR1 is DFQATT and CDR2 is SNEGSKA (reference sequence). The CDR3 sequence is CSAPGQGQSNQPQHF.

The genes are TRBV5-1 and TRBJ1-6; TCRdb calls TRBD1, which cannot be checked without DNA. Germline assignment: CDR1 SGHRS and CDR2 YFSETQ. This CDR3 spans 15 amino acids. This CDR3 reads CASSLDAGANSPLHF.